This TCR beta chain derives from a study of a mutant IDH1 vaccine in newly diagnosed glioma. Profiling relied on immunoSEQ multiplex PCR, and the TCRdb table lists in-frame clones only, not all of them. The table lists about 38,000 clones, around 78% of them singletons. Germline CDR1 LNHDA, CDR2 SQIVND (reference sequence). CDR3 length: 14 amino acids. Trimming shortened V by 3 bases and J by 3 bases, and 11 bases separated the two germline ends. Time point of the sample: baseline, week 1 (first vaccination visit). Treatment given: pre-vaccination baseline after standard-of-care therapy. New WHO grade 3 or 4 IDH1-mutant, ATRX-lost astrocytomas were present in all donors.

This clonotype was sampled from a middle-aged man with glioma. Some clones in this sample may be carry-over from other donors' samples. Sequencing used PBMCs, obtained from a glioma patient treated with radiotherapy, temozolomide or both. The V call is TRBV19, the J call TRBJ1-2, with a weak D call TRBD1 (5 bases). CDR3: CASSIGRAHYGYTF. The CDR3 DNA sequence: TGTGCCAGTAGTATCGGCAGGGCTCACTATGGCTACACCTTC. Using reference TRBV19 and TRBJ1-2 for the parts outside the CDR3, the full variable domain is DGGITQSPKYLFRKEGQNVTLSCEQNLNHDAMYWYRQDPGQGLRLIYYSQIVNDFQKGDIAEGYSVSREKKESFPLTVTSAQKNPTAFYLCASSIGRAHYGYTFGSGTRLTVV.